The rows below give T cell receptor beta chains drawn from one sample of a study of T cell changes during pregnancy in multiple sclerosis. Produced via immunoSEQ multiplex PCR; TCRdb's table is partial and in-frame only. The sample lists around 25,000 clones; roughly 85% were seen once. Here the sequenced sample was CD8+ T cells from peripheral blood mononuclear cells, taken in the first trimester of pregnancy. The source is a female donor in good health, enrolled as a control in a pregnancy study. The CDR3 runs from the conserved cysteine through the conserved F or W. D genes are given only for firm matches.

TRBV5-1,NA,TRBJ1-5,CASSSRGEQGQPQHF
TRBV6-1,TRBD1,TRBJ2-1,CASSGTGGYNEQFF
TRBV4-1,NA,TRBJ2-1,CASSQALGPGLSAYNEQFF
TRBV11-2,TRBD1,TRBJ2-7,CASSSNRGPYEQYF
TRBV7-9,TRBD1,TRBJ1-5,CASSLVGQGRNQPQHF
TRBV29-1,NA,TRBJ2-7,CSVERQGPGQYF
TRBV7-2,TRBD1,TRBJ2-2,CASSSNRGTGELFF
TRBV28,NA,TRBJ2-5,CASSSPGAQETQYF
TRBV27,NA,TRBJ1-5,CASSLGGINQPQHF
TRBV5-1,NA,TRBJ2-2,CASGIAGTGELFF
TRBV7-9,NA,TRBJ1-5,CASSSFGENQPQHF
TRBV9,NA,TRBJ1-6,CASSSSSRGNSPLHF
TRBV11-2,TRBD2,TRBJ2-2,CASSLLGGGAGAGELFF
TRBV28,TRBD2,TRBJ2-3,CASSLGKSGGIETDTQYF
TRBV29-1,NA,TRBJ1-2,CSVVPGNNYGYTF
TRBV4-2,NA,TRBJ1-2,CASSQDFRYGYTF
TRBV7-9,TRBD1,TRBJ2-3,CASSLEPQGEKYF
TRBV5-8,NA,TRBJ2-4,CASSLGPQRIQYF
TRBV4-3,TRBD1,TRBJ1-1,CASSHPGTGNTEAFF
TRBV5-6,NA,TRBJ1-2,CASSLGGRLIDGYTF
TRBV7-8,NA,TRBJ2-5,CASSPGQNQETQYF
TRBV7-9,NA,TRBJ2-5,CASSSQETQYF
TRBV4-2,TRBD1,TRBJ1-6,CASRDAFQGAGNSPLHF
TRBV4-1,TRBD1,TRBJ2-7,CASSHSGQGAYEQYF